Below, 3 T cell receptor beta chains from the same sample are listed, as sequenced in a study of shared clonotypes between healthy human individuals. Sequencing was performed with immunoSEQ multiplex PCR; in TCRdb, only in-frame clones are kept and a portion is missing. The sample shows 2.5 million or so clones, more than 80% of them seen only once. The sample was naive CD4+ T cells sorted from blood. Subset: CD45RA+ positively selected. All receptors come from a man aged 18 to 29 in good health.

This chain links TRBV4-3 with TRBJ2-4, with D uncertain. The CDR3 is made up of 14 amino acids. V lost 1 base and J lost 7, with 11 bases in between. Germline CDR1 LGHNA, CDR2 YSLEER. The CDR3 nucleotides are TGCGCCAGCAGCCAAGTCTGGCCTGGGAACATTCAGTACTTC. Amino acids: CASSQVWPGNIQYF.

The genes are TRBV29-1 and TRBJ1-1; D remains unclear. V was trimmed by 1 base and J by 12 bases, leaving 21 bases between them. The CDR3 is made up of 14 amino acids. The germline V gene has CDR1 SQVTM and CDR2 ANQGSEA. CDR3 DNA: TGCAGCGTTGAAGGGGCGGACGTCTCTTTTTTGACTTTCTTT. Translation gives CSVEGADVSFLTFF.

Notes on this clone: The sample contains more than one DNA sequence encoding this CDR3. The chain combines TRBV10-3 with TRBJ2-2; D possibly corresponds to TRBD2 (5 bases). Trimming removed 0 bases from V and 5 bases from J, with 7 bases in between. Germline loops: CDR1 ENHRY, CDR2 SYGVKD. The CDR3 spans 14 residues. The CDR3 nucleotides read TGTGCCATCAGTGAGTCTACTAGGACCGGGGAGCTGTTTTTT. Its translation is CAISESTRTGELFF.